The 17 T cell receptor beta chains below come from one sample, sequenced in a study of coeliac disease. The protocol was immunoSEQ multiplex PCR, while the TCRdb copy is restricted to in-frame clones and leaves out a portion. This table has around 8,400 clones, about three fifths appearing once. Sequencing was carried out using intraepithelial lymphocytes from the gut. Receptors were obtained from a woman aged 55-69 years with celiac disease.

This clone showed up just a few times. The chain carries TRBV11-2 and TRBJ1-5, with D tentatively TRBD1 (5 bases). V was shortened by 5 bases and J by 7 bases, with 15 bases between the two germline ends. Germline V gene lookup returns CDR1 SGHAT and CDR2 FQNNGV. CDR3 length equals 14 residues. This CDR3 reads CASSAQGTWQPQHF. The CDR3 region has the DNA TGTGCCAGCAGCGCTCAGGGAACTTGGCAGCCCCAGCATTTT.

This clone has only one observation. The chain carries TRBV7-9 and TRBJ2-2, with 9 bases fitting TRBD1. This CDR3 region has 16 residues. Losses at the gene ends were 5 bases for V and 4 bases for J; bases not matched to a gene: 8. Germline loops: CDR1 SEHNR, CDR2 FQNEAQ (reference sequence). The CDR3, as DNA: TGTGCCAGCAGCGAGCTCGGACAGGGGTTCACCGGGGAGCTGTTTTTT. Its protein product is CASSELGQGFTGELFF.

This clone was picked up a small number of times. The J gene is TRBJ2-1, the V gene TRBV20-1, with D perhaps TRBD2 (6 bases). The CDR3 is made up of 11 amino acids. V shed 6 bases and J shed 11 bases, with 14 bases lying between them. CDR1 and CDR2 (germline): DFQATT, SNEGSKA (reference sequence). CDR3 region: CSAASGGKQFF. CDR3 coding DNA: TGCAGTGCGGCGTCTGGGGGGAAGCAGTTCTTC.

This clone ranks as medium-sized. The chain joins TRBV5-8 to TRBJ2-7; TRBD2 might be the D (6 bases). The CDR3 spans 13 residues. Looked up from germline, CDR1 is SGHTS and CDR2 is YDEGEE. Trimming removed 9 bases at V and 2 bases at J, with 15 bases between. CDR3: CATSDGGTYEQYF. The DNA of the CDR3 is TGTGCCACCTCGGACGGGGGAACCTACGAGCAGTACTTC.

J is TRBJ2-7 and V is TRBV5-1, with 7 positions matching TRBD2. Germline CDR1 SGHRS, CDR2 YFSETQ. There are 15 residues in the CDR3. The trim removed 0 bases at V and 1 base at J, leaving 4 bases unmatched. Here the CDR3 DNA reads TGCGCCAGCAGCTTGGTCGCTAGCGGATCCTACGAGCAGTACTTC. Its protein is CASSLVASGSYEQYF.

The chain combines TRBV7-9 with TRBJ2-7; no definite D call. The CDR3 is 12 residues long. Per the germline V gene, CDR1 is SEHNR and CDR2 is FQNEAQ (reference sequence). Trimming removed 3 bases from V and 2 bases from J, with 5 bases in between. CDR3 nucleotide sequence: TGTGCCAGCAGCTTGCAGGCCTACGAGCAGTACTTC. Residues: CASSLQAYEQYF.

V and J are TRBV18 and TRBJ2-5; D is perhaps TRBD2 (6 bases). This CDR3 has 15 amino acids. V lost 4 bases to trimming and J lost 5 bases, with 17 bases between them. In germline, CDR1 is KGHSH, CDR2 LQKENI. The DNA of the CDR3 is TGTGCCAGCTCACTCCTCGGGGAGGTGGGCGAGACCCAGTACTTC. It encodes CASSLLGEVGETQYF.

The V call is TRBV7-6, the J call TRBJ2-7; perhaps TRBD2 as D (6 bases). The V and J ends lost 5 bases and 4 bases respectively, with 9 bases between them. This CDR3 is 12 amino acids long. Germline-derived CDR1 and CDR2 are SGHVS and FNYEAQ. The CDR3 is CASSPGLYEQYF. The CDR3 coding sequence is TGTGCCAGCAGCCCTGGACTATACGAGCAGTACTTC.

The V call is TRBV5-1, the J call TRBJ1-6; TRBD1 matches 9 bases. Trimming took 0 bases from V and 9 from J; bases not matched to a gene: 4. The CDR3 runs to 15 residues. Germline lookup yields CDR1 SGHRS and CDR2 YFSETQ. This CDR3 is CASSLGTGASSPLHF. The DNA of the CDR3 is TGCGCCAGCAGCTTGGGGACAGGGGCCAGTTCACCCCTCCACTTT.

The J gene is TRBJ2-7, the V gene TRBV7-9, with D possibly being TRBD2 (6 bases). The CDR3 is 13 residues long. V dropped 11 bases and J dropped 2 bases, with 16 bases sitting between them. Germline V gives CDR1 SEHNR, CDR2 FQNEAQ (reference sequence). The CDR3 spells CAAGGTGAYEQYF. The DNA of the CDR3 is TGTGCCGCCGGAGGGACTGGAGCCTACGAGCAGTACTTC.

This clone was recorded once. This chain joins TRBV30 and TRBJ1-3; unclear D gene. With 3 bases removed from V and 4 bases from J, the gap between germline ends came to 4 bases. The CDR3 covers 11 residues. Germline CDR1 is GTSNPN and CDR2 is SVGIG (reference sequence). Here the CDR3 DNA reads TGTGCCTGGAGCGGGGGAAACACCATATATTTT. It yields the protein CAWSGGNTIYF.

This clone was counted only a few times. This sequence joins TRBV5-6 and TRBJ2-6, with TRBD2 as a possible D gene (6 bases). V was trimmed by 0 bases and J by 12 bases, leaving 13 bases between them. The CDR3 runs 14 residues. Germline assignment: CDR1 SGHDT and CDR2 YYEEEE. DNA of the CDR3: TGTGCCAGCAGCTTGGAGGAGGGGTCAAGCGTCCTGACTTTC. This translates into CASSLEEGSSVLTF.

This clone has a handful of counts. The DNA of the CDR3 is TGTGCCAGCTCCTGGGGGGGTAGAGCGGGTCAGCCCCAGCATTTT. This encodes CASSWGGRAGQPQHF. V usage is TRBV27 and J usage is TRBJ1-5; weak D call: TRBD1 (5 bases). Deletions cut 8 bases from V and 6 bases from J, with 20 bases between. Germline CDR1 reads MNHEY; CDR2 reads SMNVEV (reference sequence). The CDR3 totals 15 residues.

The gene calls are TRBV4-1 and TRBJ2-1, with TRBD2 matching over 7 bases. CDR3 length equals 18 residues. The germline gives CDR1 MGHRA, CDR2 YSYEKL. V dropped 1 base and J dropped 4; count of bases not matched to a gene: 13. The DNA for the CDR3 is TGCGCCAGCAGCCAAGTGGCGGGAGTTATATCGGGGTACAATGAGCAGTTCTTC. Translating it yields CASSQVAGVISGYNEQFF.

This chain connects TRBV7-9 to TRBJ2-2; D possibly corresponds to TRBD2 (6 bases). Germline CDR1 is SEHNR and CDR2 is FQNEAQ (reference sequence). The CDR3 has 17 residues. The ends were cut back, 2 bases at V and 3 bases at J, with 16 bases in the middle. The CDR3 loop reads CASSLRGSGRYTGELFF. CDR3 DNA sequence: TGTGCCAGCAGCTTACGGGGGTCAGGGAGATACACCGGGGAGCTGTTTTTT.

A few counts support this clone. The gene calls are TRBV30 and TRBJ1-6; D may be TRBD1 (5 bases). This CDR3 spans 14 amino acids. Trimming stripped 0 bases from V and 7 bases from J, with 10 bases between. Germline loops: CDR1 GTSNPN, CDR2 SVGIG (reference sequence). The CDR3 here is CAWSVGGGNSPLHF. In DNA form, the CDR3 reads TGTGCCTGGAGTGTTGGCGGGGGGAATTCACCCCTCCACTTT.

This sequence joins TRBV7-2 and TRBJ2-1; TRBD2 matches 10 bases. V lost 2 bases and J lost 4; bases outside the gene matches: 2. CDR3 length equals 15 residues. Germline assignment: CDR1 SGHTA and CDR2 FQGNSA. The CDR3 DNA follows: TGTGCCAGCAGCTTACCGACTAGCGGGTACAATGAGCAGTTCTTC. This translates into CASSLPTSGYNEQFF. Full variable domain (missing parts from reference TRBV7-2 and TRBJ2-1): GAGVSQSPSNKVTEKGKDVELRCDPISGHTALYWYRQSLGQGLEFLIYFQGNSAPDKSGLPSDRFSAERTGGSVSTLTIQRTQQEDSAVYLCASSLPTSGYNEQFFGPGTRLTVL.